The next 2 T cell receptor beta chains were all read from a single sample in a study of early T cells in non-severe SARS-CoV-2 infection. TCRdb recomputed calls from the 5' RACE reads with MiXCR, one row per CDR3 protein. The sample contains fewer than 85,000 distinct CDR3 sequences, around 12% of which appear only once. The sample consisted of whole blood. The receptors stem from an adult who was a healthcare worker with PCR-confirmed SARS-CoV-2 infection or an uninfected control (not recorded which).

This clonotype was observed many times. The genes are TRBV7-9 and TRBJ2-1; D is unclear. The CDR3 sequence is 12 residues long. Trimming removed 1 base from V and 7 bases from J, with 5 bases in between. The V gene's germline CDR1 is SEHNR and CDR2 FQNEAQ (reference sequence). CDR3: CASSLDDNEQFF. The CDR3 nucleotides are TGTGCCAGCAGCTTAGACGATAATGAGCAGTTCTTC.

This clonotype was seen many times. The rearrangement joins TRBV12-3 or TRBV12-4 to TRBJ2-1; D uncertain. This CDR3 comprises 15 residues. Trimming cost V 6 bases and J 8 bases, with 20 bases left between them. For the CDR3, the DNA is TGTGCCAGCAGGTCCGAGGTCCCCCCTGAGGATGAGCAGTTCTTC. Amino acid sequence: CASRSEVPPEDEQFF.